This entry lists 2 T cell receptor beta chains sequenced from one sample in a study of cytomegalovirus exposure and HLA in healthy donors. Produced via immunoSEQ multiplex PCR; TCRdb's table is partial and in-frame only. The sample carries 200,000 to 250,000 clones, 90% to 95% recorded once. Source material: PBMCs. These receptors came from a woman aged 18-29 years in good health and CMV-seronegative.

V is TRBV4-2 and J is TRBJ1-1; D ambiguous. CDR1 LGHNA and CDR2 YNFKEQ come from the germline V gene. The CDR3 loop spans 15 amino acids. The V end lost 1 base, the J end lost 4 bases, and 13 bases lay between the germline ends. The CDR3 protein is CASSQVASPGTEAFF. For the CDR3, the DNA is TGTGCCAGCAGCCAAGTTGCGTCCCCCGGCACTGAAGCTTTCTTT.

V gene TRBV30 combines with J gene TRBJ1-2; 7 bases align to TRBD1. From germline, CDR1 is GTSNPN and CDR2 SVGIG (reference sequence). CDR3 length: 13 residues. Losses at the gene ends were 3 bases for V and 6 bases for J; bases not matched to a gene: 7. This CDR3 reads CAWRQTGYDGYTF. The DNA of the CDR3 is TGTGCCTGGAGGCAGACAGGGTATGATGGCTACACCTTC.